These 22 T cell receptor beta chains were all obtained from the same sample, sequenced in a study of blood T cell repertoires in COVID-19. Assay: immunoSEQ multiplex PCR; the TCRdb copy retains only in-frame clones and omits some. Of about 240,000 clones in the sample, 82% were seen once. Material for sequencing was peripheral blood. The source is a woman aged 60-75 years with active or convalescent COVID-19.

The CDR3 protein is CASSRGGETQYF. The CDR3 coding sequence is TGTGCCAGCAGCCGTGGGGGGGAGACCCAGTACTTC. The chain combines TRBV7-8 with TRBJ2-5, with D maybe TRBD2 (6 bases). V was cut by 5 bases and J by 5 bases, with 9 bases left in between. The CDR3 has 12 amino acids. CDR1 and CDR2 (germline): SGHVS, FQNEAQ.

This chain joins TRBV5-4 and TRBJ2-3; D is possibly TRBD2 (5 bases). Germline V gives CDR1 SGHNT, CDR2 YYREEE (reference sequence). With 0 bases removed from V and 3 bases from J, the gap between germline ends came to 11 bases. The CDR3 sequence is 15 residues long. The DNA for the CDR3 is TGTGCCAGCAGCTTGGACCTCTCGGGAACAGATACGCAGTATTTT. This translates into CASSLDLSGTDTQYF.

V and J are TRBV6-5 and TRBJ2-7; tentatively, D is TRBD2 (5 bases). V lost 6 bases and J lost 0, with 12 bases in between. Germline V gives CDR1 MNHEY, CDR2 SVGAGI. This CDR3 has 14 residues. CDR3 DNA sequence: TGTGCCAGCAGCGGAGGCTCGCCCTCCTACGAGCAGTACTTC. This translates into CASSGGSPSYEQYF.

This rearrangement joins TRBV5-1 to TRBJ1-1; maybe TRBD1 (5 bases). CDR3 length: 13 residues. The germline V gene has CDR1 SGHRS and CDR2 YFSETQ. Trimming stripped 4 bases from V and 6 bases from J, with 13 bases between. CDR3 bases: TGCGCCAGCAGCAAGGGGATCAACGCTGAAGCTTTCTTT. It codes for CASSKGINAEAFF.

J is TRBJ1-2 and V is TRBV5-4; maybe TRBD1 (5 bases). The V gene lost 6 bases and the J gene lost 7 bases, with 19 bases spanning the gap. The germline V gene encodes CDR1 SGHNT and CDR2 YYREEE (reference sequence). This CDR3 is built from 14 residues. The CDR3 DNA reads TGTGCCAGCACCCTGGACACAATGGGTGGTGGCTACACCTTC. This translates into CASTLDTMGGGYTF.

The rearrangement uses TRBV19 and TRBJ2-7, with 10 bases identical to TRBD1. Trimming removed 5 bases from V and 9 bases from J; junction bases left unmatched: 7. Germline assignment: CDR1 LNHDA and CDR2 SQIVND (reference sequence). This CDR3 region has 13 residues. CDR3 residues: CASSSGTGEVQYF. The CDR3 region has the DNA TGTGCCAGTAGTTCCGGGACAGGGGAGGTGCAGTACTTC.

The chain carries TRBV5-1 and TRBJ1-2, with 7 bases fitting TRBD1. Germline assignment: CDR1 SGHRS and CDR2 YFSETQ. The V gene end was trimmed by 4 bases and the J gene end by 3 bases; junction bases not matched to a gene: 9. This CDR3 region has 15 residues. CDR3 loop: CASSKGTVPYYGYTF. For the CDR3, the DNA is TGCGCCAGCAGCAAAGGGACAGTTCCTTACTATGGCTACACCTTC. Complete variable domain (other parts from reference TRBV5-1 and TRBJ1-2): KAGVTQTPRYLIKTRGQQVTLSCSPISGHRSVSWYQQTPGQGLQFLFEYFSETQRNKGNFPGRFSGRQFSNSRSEMNVSTLELGDSALYLCASSKGTVPYYGYTFGSGTRLTVV.

V and J are TRBV7-2 and TRBJ2-5; TRBD2 agrees at 10 bases. Trimming cost V 5 bases and J 7 bases; bases outside gene matches: 10. The CDR3 is made up of 15 amino acids. Germline CDR1 SGHTA, CDR2 FQGNSA. This CDR3 reads CASSLSSGGQGTQYF. DNA of the CDR3: TGTGCCAGCAGCCTTAGTAGCGGGGGGCAGGGGACCCAGTACTTC.

The V and J genes are TRBV3-1 (or the pseudogene TRBV3-2) and TRBJ1-1; D uncertain. The ends were cut back, 4 bases at V and 1 base at J, with 13 bases in the middle. The CDR3 spans 15 residues. Germline lookup yields CDR1 LGHDT and CDR2 YNNKEL (reference sequence). CDR3 DNA: TGTGCCAGCAGCCCATACGGGAGAGAGAACACTGAAGCTTTCTTT. It yields the protein CASSPYGRENTEAFF.

The V call is TRBV4-3, the J call TRBJ1-2; D is possibly TRBD1 (5 bases). Germline V gives CDR1 LGHNA, CDR2 YSLEER. This CDR3 comprises 15 residues. Trimming took off 0 bases at V and 1 base at J, with 9 bases between the two ends. The CDR3 reads CASSQDAGNNYGYTF. The CDR3 DNA reads as TGCGCCAGCAGCCAAGACGCAGGGAATAACTATGGCTACACCTTC.

The J gene is TRBJ2-3, the V gene TRBV6-5, with D perhaps TRBD1 (6 bases). The CDR3 contains 14 residues. V was pared by 4 bases and J by 1 base, with 9 bases between. CDR1 is MNHEY and CDR2 is SVGAGI in the germline V gene. CDR3 sequence (DNA): TGTGCCAGCAGTTGGACAGCTCGCACAGATACGCAGTATTTT. It translates to CASSWTARTDTQYF.

The V call is TRBV2, the J call TRBJ1-5, with a weak D call TRBD1 (5 bases). Per germline, CDR1 SNHLY and CDR2 FYNNEI. The length of the CDR3 is 16 residues. The V end lost 2 bases, the J end lost 3 bases, and 14 bases lay between the germline ends. CDR3 amino acids: CASSESGGRANQPQHF. Here the CDR3 DNA reads TGTGCCAGCAGTGAAAGCGGGGGGAGGGCCAATCAGCCCCAGCATTTT.

The V gene is TRBV5-1, the J gene TRBJ1-5; perhaps TRBD1 as D (5 bases). This CDR3 has 15 residues. The V end lost 4 bases, the J end lost 5 bases, and 16 bases lay between the germline ends. Germline CDR1 reads SGHRS; CDR2 reads YFSETQ. CDR3 DNA sequence: TGCGCCAGCAGCACCACGGGGGGATTTGATCAGCCCCAGCATTTT. Encoded protein: CASSTTGGFDQPQHF. The full variable domain, with the rest looked up from reference TRBV5-1 and TRBJ1-5, is KAGVTQTPRYLIKTRGQQVTLSCSPISGHRSVSWYQQTPGQGLQFLFEYFSETQRNKGNFPGRFSGRQFSNSRSEMNVSTLELGDSALYLCASSTTGGFDQPQHFGDGTRLSIL.

This clone was found a few times. The rearrangement uses TRBV7-3 and TRBJ1-4, with 7 nucleotides matching TRBD1. The CDR3 has 16 residues. Germline V lookup: CDR1 SGHTA, CDR2 FQGTGA. The V gene end was trimmed by 5 bases and the J gene end by 5 bases; junction bases not matched to a gene: 11. This CDR3 is CASSRIAGTENEKLFF. Here the CDR3 DNA reads TGTGCCAGCAGCCGGATCGCCGGGACAGAAAATGAAAAACTGTTTTTT.

Only a few counts were recorded for this clone. The chain carries TRBV9 and TRBJ1-6, with D perhaps matching TRBD1 (6 bases). Trimming took off 0 bases at V and 10 bases at J, with 11 bases between the two ends. Germline CDR1 reads SGDLS; CDR2 reads YYNGEE. This CDR3 spans 14 amino acids. The CDR3 DNA is TGTGCCAGCAGCGTAGCACAGGGCCAGTCACCCCTCCACTTT. It encodes CASSVAQGQSPLHF.

The J gene is TRBJ1-1, the V gene TRBV19; the D gene is possibly TRBD1 (6 bases). CDR1 is LNHDA, CDR2 SQIVND, per germline (reference sequence). The CDR3 is 14 residues long. The V end was cut by 3 bases, the J end by 6 bases, with 14 bases between. The CDR3 spells CASSISGQSSEAFF. The CDR3 DNA sequence: TGTGCCAGTAGTATCTCCGGACAGTCATCTGAAGCTTTCTTT.

V usage is TRBV27 and J usage is TRBJ1-6; maybe TRBD1 (6 bases). V lost 5 bases and J lost 10, with 18 bases in between. From germline, CDR1 is MNHEY and CDR2 SMNVEV (reference sequence). The CDR3 contains 15 residues. As DNA, the CDR3 is TGTGCCAGCAGTCTCCGCCGGGGGGCAGGGTCACCCCTCCACTTT. It translates to CASSLRRGAGSPLHF.

The chain has TRBV9 and TRBJ2-1; 9 positions agree with TRBD2. Germline V gives CDR1 SGDLS, CDR2 YYNGEE. Germline trimming cut 0 bases from V and 9 bases from J; bases unmatched to any gene: 10. The length of the CDR3 is 16 residues. The CDR3 region is CASSVAGGGVQGEQFF. CDR3 nucleotide sequence: TGTGCCAGCAGCGTAGCGGGCGGGGGGGTACAGGGTGAGCAGTTCTTC.

This chain joins TRBV11-2 and TRBJ1-3; 9 positions match TRBD1. The germline gives CDR1 SGHAT, CDR2 FQNNGV. The CDR3 covers 17 residues. Losses at the gene ends were 0 bases for V and 2 bases for J; bases not matched to a gene: 5. The CDR3 bases are TGTGCCAGCAGCTTAGACTTCCGGACAGGGGCTGGAAACACCATATATTTT. Its protein product is CASSLDFRTGAGNTIYF.

The V call is TRBV11-2, the J call TRBJ1-2; 7 bases fit TRBD1. V shed 6 bases, J shed 6 bases, and the junction held 10 bases outside the gene matches. The CDR3 contains 14 residues. Germline V gives CDR1 SGHAT, CDR2 FQNNGV. As DNA, the CDR3 is TGTGCCAGCAGGAAGGGGTCAGGGGGAGATGGCTACACCTTC. Translating gives CASRKGSGGDGYTF.

The V gene is TRBV5-4, the J gene TRBJ2-3, with 8 positions matching TRBD2. V dropped 0 bases and J dropped 2; count of bases not matched to a gene: 5. Germline assignment: CDR1 SGHNT and CDR2 YYREEE (reference sequence). This CDR3 contains 16 residues. The CDR3 nucleotides read TGTGCCAGCAGCTTGGGGTCGGGGGGGCCCACAGATACGCAGTATTTT. Its protein product is CASSLGSGGPTDTQYF.

The chain employs TRBV5-4 and TRBJ1-2; D not resolved. This CDR3 contains 14 residues. V shed 6 bases and J shed 4 bases, with 16 bases lying between them. CDR1 SGHNT and CDR2 YYREEE come from the germline V gene (reference sequence). CDR3 region: CASTRQEGVYGYTF. In DNA form, the CDR3 reads TGTGCCAGCACCCGCCAGGAGGGTGTCTATGGCTACACCTTC.